These 9 T cell receptor beta chains were all obtained from the same sample, sequenced in a study of T cells in Graves' hyperthyroidism and ophthalmopathy. RNA transcripts yielded amplified TCR beta CDR3 regions. When the TCR CDR3 underwent first-round RT-PCR, the HTBI primer set was used. TCRdb re-analysed the multiplex PCR reads in MiXCR, keeping a single row per CDR3 protein. In the table there are approximately 370,000 distinct CDR3 sequences, about 18% of which are singletons. Sequencing input: blood. The receptors were gathered from a young woman with Graves' hyperthyroidism that later progressed to Graves' ophthalmopathy.

This clonotype has at least ten counts. V gene TRBV28 combines with J gene TRBJ2-1; no clear D gene. V lost 6 bases to trimming and J lost 6 bases, with 12 bases between them. This CDR3 spans 13 amino acids. Germline V gene sequence: CDR1 MDHEN, CDR2 SYDVKM. The CDR3 here is CASSAETANEQFF. The CDR3 DNA reads as TGTGCCAGCAGCGCCGAGACCGCCAATGAGCAGTTCTTC. Complete variable domain (other parts from reference TRBV28 and TRBJ2-1): DVKVTQSSRYLVKRTGEKVFLECVQDMDHENMFWYRQDPGLGLRLIYFSYDVKMKEKGDIPEGYSVSREKKERFSLILESASTNQTSMYLCASSAETANEQFFGPGTRLTVL.

The CDR3 is CASSVTSDSPNTGELFF. As DNA, the CDR3 is TGTGCCAGCAGTGTTACCTCTGACAGCCCGAACACCGGGGAGCTGTTTTTT. The genes are TRBV2 and TRBJ2-2, with D possibly being TRBD1 (5 bases). Germline V lookup: CDR1 SNHLY, CDR2 FYNNEI. This CDR3 has 17 amino acids. V was cut by 4 bases and J by 0 bases, with 15 bases left in between.

This clonotype was picked up many times. The gene calls are TRBV2 and TRBJ1-2; D is uncertain. V lost 8 bases and J 3 bases, leaving 13 bases between the germline ends. Germline values: CDR1 SNHLY, CDR2 FYNNEI. The CDR3 is 13 amino acids. The CDR3 nucleotides are TGTGCCAGCTTGGGGAGCTCGGACTATGGCTACACCTTC. This codes for CASLGSSDYGYTF.

V usage is TRBV4-2 and J usage is TRBJ1-2, with 9 bases that match TRBD1. V gave up 0 bases and J gave up 4 bases; unmatched junction bases: 12. The CDR3 length is 18 residues. CDR1 is LGHNA, CDR2 YNFKEQ, per germline. The CDR3 DNA reads as TGTGCCAGCAGCCAAGATCCCCCCGGGACAGGGAACCTCTATGGCTACACCTTC. Translated, it gives CASSQDPPGTGNLYGYTF.

This clonotype was detected many times. The genes are TRBV27 and TRBJ2-5; 7 bases align to TRBD2. After removal of 3 bases from V and 5 bases from J, the junction contained 9 bases not matched to a gene. Germline V gene lookup returns CDR1 MNHEY and CDR2 SMNVEV (reference sequence). This CDR3 spans 15 amino acids. Here the CDR3 DNA reads TGTGCCAGCAGTTTGCTCGGGGGGTATGGGGAGACCCAGTACTTC. Translation: CASSLLGGYGETQYF.

Concerning this clonotype itself: This may arise from a read error, as a much more abundant clone is one base away. The chain has TRBV6-1 and TRBJ1-4; D is unclear. The ends were cut back, 2 bases at V and 6 bases at J, with 16 bases in the middle. Germline-derived CDR1 and CDR2 are MNHNS and SASEGT. This CDR3 region has 16 residues. CDR3: CASSESPIFLHEKLFF. The CDR3 DNA reads TGTGCCAGCAGTGAATCTCCCATATTCTTGCATGAAAAACTGTTTTTT.

The table lists this clonotype with many counts. The chain recombines TRBV20-1 with TRBJ2-2; 10 bases line up with TRBD2. Germline V gives CDR1 DFQATT, CDR2 SNEGSKA (reference sequence). Germline trimming cut 4 bases from V and 5 bases from J; bases unmatched to any gene: 7. The CDR3 extends over 15 amino acids. The CDR3 region is CSANQGLAETGELFF. CDR3 coding DNA: TGCAGTGCTAATCAAGGACTAGCGGAGACCGGGGAGCTGTTTTTT.

In this sample, this clonotype turned up many times. The chain carries TRBV4-2 and TRBJ2-1, with D hard to call. The V gene's germline CDR1 is LGHNA and CDR2 YNFKEQ. The CDR3 is 15 amino acids. V was cut by 4 bases and J by 10 bases, with 20 bases left in between. This CDR3 is CASSPNVGRSREQFF. CDR3 nucleotide sequence: TGTGCCAGCAGCCCAAACGTAGGGCGGAGCCGGGAGCAGTTCTTC.

This clonotype was seen ten or more times. J is TRBJ2-3 and V is TRBV20-1; 8 bases align to TRBD2. The CDR3 extends over 16 amino acids. Trimming at V came to 0 bases and at J to 1 base, leaving 6 bases not matched to a gene. From germline, CDR1 is DFQATT and CDR2 SNEGSKA (reference sequence). In nucleotides, the CDR3 is TGCAGTGCTAGAGATTCGGGGGGGAAGCGCACAGATACGCAGTATTTT. Its translation is CSARDSGGKRTDTQYF.